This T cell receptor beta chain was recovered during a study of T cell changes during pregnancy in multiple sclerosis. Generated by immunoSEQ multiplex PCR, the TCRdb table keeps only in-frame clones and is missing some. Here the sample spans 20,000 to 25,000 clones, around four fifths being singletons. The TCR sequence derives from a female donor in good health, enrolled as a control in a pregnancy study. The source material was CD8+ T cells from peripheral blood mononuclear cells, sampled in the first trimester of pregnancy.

DNA for the CDR3: TGTGCCAGCAGTTACGGCGGGGAGTCCTACGAGCAGTACTTC. It yields the protein CASSYGGESYEQYF. The chain combines TRBV6-5 with TRBJ2-7; D may be TRBD2 (6 bases). Trimming pared 2 bases from V and 1 base from J, leaving 9 bases between. From germline, CDR1 is MNHEY and CDR2 SVGAGI. The CDR3 is 14 amino acids.